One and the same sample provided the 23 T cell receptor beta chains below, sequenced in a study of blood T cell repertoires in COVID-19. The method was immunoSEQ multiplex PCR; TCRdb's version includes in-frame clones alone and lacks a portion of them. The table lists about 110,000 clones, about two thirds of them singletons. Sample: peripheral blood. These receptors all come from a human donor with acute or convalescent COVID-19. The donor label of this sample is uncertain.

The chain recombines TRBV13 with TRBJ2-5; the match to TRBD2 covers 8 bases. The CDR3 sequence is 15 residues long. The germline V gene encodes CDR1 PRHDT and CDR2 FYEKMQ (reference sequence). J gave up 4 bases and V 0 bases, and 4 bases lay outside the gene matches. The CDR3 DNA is TGTGCCAGCAGCTTAGGTCGGGGGGGCATAGAGACCCAGTACTTC. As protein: CASSLGRGGIETQYF.

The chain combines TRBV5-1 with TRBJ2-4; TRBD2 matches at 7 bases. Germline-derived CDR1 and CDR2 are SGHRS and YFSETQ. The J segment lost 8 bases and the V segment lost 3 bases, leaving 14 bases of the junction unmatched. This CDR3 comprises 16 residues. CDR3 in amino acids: CASSSDTGSGVDIQYF. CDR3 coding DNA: TGCGCCAGCAGCTCAGACACTGGAAGCGGGGTGGACATTCAGTACTTC.

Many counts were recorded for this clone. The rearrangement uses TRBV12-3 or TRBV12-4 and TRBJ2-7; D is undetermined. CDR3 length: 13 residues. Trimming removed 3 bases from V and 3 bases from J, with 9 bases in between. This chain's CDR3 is CASSFSQIYEQYF. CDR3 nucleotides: TGTGCCAGCAGTTTCTCACAGATCTACGAGCAGTACTTC.

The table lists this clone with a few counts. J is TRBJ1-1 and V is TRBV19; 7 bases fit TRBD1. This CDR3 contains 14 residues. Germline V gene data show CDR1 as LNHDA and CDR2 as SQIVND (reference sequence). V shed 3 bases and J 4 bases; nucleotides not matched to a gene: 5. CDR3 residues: CASSIIPGGTEAFF. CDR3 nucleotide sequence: TGTGCCAGTAGTATTATACCAGGGGGCACTGAAGCTTTCTTT.

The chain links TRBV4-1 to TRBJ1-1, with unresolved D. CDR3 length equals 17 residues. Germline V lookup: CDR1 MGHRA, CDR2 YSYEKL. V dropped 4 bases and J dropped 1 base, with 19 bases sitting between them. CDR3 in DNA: TGCGCCAGCAGCCCGACGGGTGTCTCACGGAGGAACACTGAAGCTTTCTTT. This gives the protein CASSPTGVSRRNTEAFF.

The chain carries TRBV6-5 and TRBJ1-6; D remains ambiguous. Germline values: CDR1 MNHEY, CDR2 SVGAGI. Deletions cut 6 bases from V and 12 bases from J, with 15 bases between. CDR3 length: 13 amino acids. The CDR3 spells CASRMGDPQPLHF. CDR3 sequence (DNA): TGTGCCAGCAGGATGGGAGACCCGCAACCCCTCCACTTT.

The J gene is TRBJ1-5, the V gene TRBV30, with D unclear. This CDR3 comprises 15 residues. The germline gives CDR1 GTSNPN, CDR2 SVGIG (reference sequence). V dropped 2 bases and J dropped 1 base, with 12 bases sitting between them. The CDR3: CAWSPTSGSNQPQHF. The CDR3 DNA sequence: TGTGCCTGGAGTCCAACGTCCGGGAGCAATCAGCCCCAGCATTTT. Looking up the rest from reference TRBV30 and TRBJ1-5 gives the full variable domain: SQTIHQWPATLVQPVGSPLSLECTVEGTSNPNLYWYRQAAGRGLQLLFYSVGIGQISSEVPQNLSASRPQDRQFILSSKKLLLSDSGFYLCAWSPTSGSNQPQHFGDGTRLSIL.

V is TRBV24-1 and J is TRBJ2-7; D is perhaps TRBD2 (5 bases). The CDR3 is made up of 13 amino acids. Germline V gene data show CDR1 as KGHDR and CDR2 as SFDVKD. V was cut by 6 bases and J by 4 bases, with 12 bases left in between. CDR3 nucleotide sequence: TGTGCCACCAGTCAGGCGGGTTTTTACGAGCAGTACTTC. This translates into CATSQAGFYEQYF.

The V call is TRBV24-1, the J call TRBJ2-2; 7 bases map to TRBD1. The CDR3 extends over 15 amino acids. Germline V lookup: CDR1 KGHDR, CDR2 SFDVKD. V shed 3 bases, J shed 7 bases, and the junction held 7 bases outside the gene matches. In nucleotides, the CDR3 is TGTGCCACCAGTGATCTGTGGGGGACAGACGGGGAGCTGTTTTTT. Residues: CATSDLWGTDGELFF.

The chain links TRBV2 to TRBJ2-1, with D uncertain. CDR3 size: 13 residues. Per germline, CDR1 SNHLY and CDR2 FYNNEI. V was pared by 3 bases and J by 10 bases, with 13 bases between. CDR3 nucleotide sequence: TGTGCCAGCAGTGACCCCAGTCCCCCAGAGCAGTTCTTC. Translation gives CASSDPSPPEQFF.

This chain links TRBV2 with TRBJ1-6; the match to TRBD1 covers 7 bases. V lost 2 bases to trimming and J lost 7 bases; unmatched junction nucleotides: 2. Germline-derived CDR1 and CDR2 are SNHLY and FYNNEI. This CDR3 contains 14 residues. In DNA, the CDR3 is TGTGCCAGCAGTGAACAGGGGGGCAATTCACCCCTCCACTTT. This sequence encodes CASSEQGGNSPLHF.

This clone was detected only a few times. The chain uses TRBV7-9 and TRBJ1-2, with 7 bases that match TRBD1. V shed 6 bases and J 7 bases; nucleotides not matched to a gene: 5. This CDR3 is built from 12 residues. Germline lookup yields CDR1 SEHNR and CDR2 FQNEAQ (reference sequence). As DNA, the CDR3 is TGTGCCAGCAGTCATACAGGGGTTGGCTACACCTTC. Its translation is CASSHTGVGYTF.

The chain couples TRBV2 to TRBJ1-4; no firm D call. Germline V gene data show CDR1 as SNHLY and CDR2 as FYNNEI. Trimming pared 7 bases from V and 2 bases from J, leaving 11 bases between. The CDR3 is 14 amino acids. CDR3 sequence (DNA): TGTGCCAGCAAAGCTCGGTGGACTAATGAAAAACTGTTTTTT. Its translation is CASKARWTNEKLFF.

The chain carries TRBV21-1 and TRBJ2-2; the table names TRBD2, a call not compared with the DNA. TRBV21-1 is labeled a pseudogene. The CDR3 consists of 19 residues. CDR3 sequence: CASSRVGTSGRTNTGELFF. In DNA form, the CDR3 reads TGTGCCAGCAGCAGAGTCGGGACTAGCGGGAGAACGAACACCGGGGAGCTGTTTTTT.

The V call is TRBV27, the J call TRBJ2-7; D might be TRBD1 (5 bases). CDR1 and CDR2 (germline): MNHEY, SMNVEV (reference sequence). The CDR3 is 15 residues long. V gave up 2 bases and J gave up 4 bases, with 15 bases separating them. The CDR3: CASSLKWMGPYEQYF. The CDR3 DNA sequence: TGTGCCAGCAGTTTAAAATGGATGGGGCCTTACGAGCAGTACTTC.

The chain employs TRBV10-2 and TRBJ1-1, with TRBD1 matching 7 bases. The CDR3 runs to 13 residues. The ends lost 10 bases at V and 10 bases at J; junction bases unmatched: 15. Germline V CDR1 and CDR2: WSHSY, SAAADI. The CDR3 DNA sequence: TGCGCCATCCAGAGGGGGCGACAGGGCCGAGCTTTCTTT. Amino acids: CAIQRGRQGRAFF.

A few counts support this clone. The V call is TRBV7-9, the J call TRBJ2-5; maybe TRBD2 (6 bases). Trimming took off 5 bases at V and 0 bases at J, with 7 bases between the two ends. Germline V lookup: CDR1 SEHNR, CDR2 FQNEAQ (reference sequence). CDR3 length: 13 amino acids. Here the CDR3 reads CASSRGYQETQYF. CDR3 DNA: TGTGCCAGCAGCCGGGGGTACCAAGAGACCCAGTACTTC.

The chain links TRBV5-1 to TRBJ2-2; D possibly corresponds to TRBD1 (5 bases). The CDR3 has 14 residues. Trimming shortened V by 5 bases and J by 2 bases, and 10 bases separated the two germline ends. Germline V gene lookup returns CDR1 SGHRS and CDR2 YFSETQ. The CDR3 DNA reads TGCGCCAGCAGACGCGACAGTAACACCGGGGAGCTGTTTTTT. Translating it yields CASRRDSNTGELFF.

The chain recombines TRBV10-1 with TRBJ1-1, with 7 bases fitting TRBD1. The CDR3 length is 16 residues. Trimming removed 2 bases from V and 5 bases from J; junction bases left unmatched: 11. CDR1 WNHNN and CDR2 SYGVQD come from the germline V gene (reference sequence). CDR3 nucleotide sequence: TGCGCCAGCAGTGAGCCAGAGAAGGGGGCAAGAACTGAAGCTTTCTTT. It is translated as CASSEPEKGARTEAFF.

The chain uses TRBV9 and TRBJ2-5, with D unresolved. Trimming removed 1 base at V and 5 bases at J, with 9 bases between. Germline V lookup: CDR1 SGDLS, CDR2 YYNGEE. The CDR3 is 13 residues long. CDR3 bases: TGTGCCAGCAGCGTAATAGCTGGGGAGACCCAGTACTTC. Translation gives CASSVIAGETQYF.

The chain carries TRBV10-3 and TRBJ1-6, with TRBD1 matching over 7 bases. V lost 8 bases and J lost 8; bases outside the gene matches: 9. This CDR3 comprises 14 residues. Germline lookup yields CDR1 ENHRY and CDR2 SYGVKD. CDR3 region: CAIRGGTVDSPLHF. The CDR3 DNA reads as TGTGCCATCCGCGGAGGGACAGTAGATTCACCCCTCCACTTT.

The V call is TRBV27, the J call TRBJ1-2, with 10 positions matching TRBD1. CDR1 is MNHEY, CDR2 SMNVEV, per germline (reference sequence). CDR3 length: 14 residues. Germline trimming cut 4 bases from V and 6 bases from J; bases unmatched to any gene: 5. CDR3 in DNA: TGTGCCAGCAGTTCAAGGACAGGGGGAGATGGCTACACCTTC. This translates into CASSSRTGGDGYTF.

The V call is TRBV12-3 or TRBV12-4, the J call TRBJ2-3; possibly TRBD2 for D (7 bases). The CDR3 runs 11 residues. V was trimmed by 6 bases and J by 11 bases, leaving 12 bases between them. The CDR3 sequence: CASSQGGGQYF. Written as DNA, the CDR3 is TGTGCCAGCAGCCAAGGGGGGGGGCAGTATTTT.